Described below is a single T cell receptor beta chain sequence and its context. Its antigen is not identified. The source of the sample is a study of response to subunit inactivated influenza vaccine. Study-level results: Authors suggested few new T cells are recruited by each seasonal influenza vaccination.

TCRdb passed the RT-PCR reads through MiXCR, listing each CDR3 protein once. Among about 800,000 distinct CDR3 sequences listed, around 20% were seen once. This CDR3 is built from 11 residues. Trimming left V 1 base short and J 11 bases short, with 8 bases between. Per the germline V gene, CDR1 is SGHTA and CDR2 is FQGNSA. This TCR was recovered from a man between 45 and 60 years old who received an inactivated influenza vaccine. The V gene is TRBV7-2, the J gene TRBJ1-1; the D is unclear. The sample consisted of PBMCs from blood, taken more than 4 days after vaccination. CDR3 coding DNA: TGTGCCAGCAGCTTAGGCCTCCTTGCTTTCTTT. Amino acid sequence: CASSLGLLAFF.